Below, one T cell receptor (beta chain) is given with its context. Its cognate antigen has yet to be identified. Within one base of it there is no much larger clone, and no base qualities were kept. The immunoSEQ Assay, a bias-controlled multiplex PCR, was used to amplify TCRbeta CDR3 regions from genomic DNA. The authors' pipeline ran thus. The number of nucleated cells in each sample was estimated from the amplification of reference gene primers within the assay. Sequence reads were collapsed and filtered to measure the absolute abundance of every unique TCRbeta CDR3 rearrangement. Productive Simpson clonality was computed per sample as the square root of Simpson's diversity index over productive rearrangements. Entries here come from immuneACCESS through TCRdb and include only in-frame sequences with V and J called. Some clones fail to appear in such tables; in the studies checked, an unresolved V gene covers under half of the shortfall, and the cause of the remainder is unknown. That table is the source of V, J and clone size, and D and trimming were worked out from the DNA. This sample lists 35,000 to 50,000 clones; about two thirds were detected once. 6.2% of the sample lies in the top ten.

CDR3 length: 15 amino acids, cysteine to phenylalanine. Only the CDR3 part of the read is kept: 45 bases, read in frame from the first base. Trimming at the junction amounts to 4 bases on V and 3 bases on J, and the germline ends lie 16 bases apart. CDR1 and CDR2 were assigned from the germline V gene as SGDLS and YYNGEE. The data originate from a study of blood T cell repertoires in COVID-19 (dated by TCRdb to the early 2020s). In terms of the full investigation: The collaborator samples originated in the United States, Italy and Spain and spanned the acute and convalescent phases of COVID-19. The material from the prospective study consisted of cDNA or gDNA derived from T cells, B-cell-depleted T cells, or PBMCs. Deeply sampled blood TCRbeta repertoires from subjects exposed to, actively infected with, or recovered from COVID-19 were included in the dataset. A freely available public database, intended as a resource for researchers studying the immune response to SARS-CoV-2, is where the repertoires were released. The samples were drawn from two sources: the first 160 participants of the ongoing ImmuneRACE study, and about 1,300 subjects contributed by 6 global collaborators. Nearly every sample came with metadata listing a de-identified subject ID, COVID-19 status, age in years and sex. Where available, HLA class I and class II types were taken from metadata supplied by the sample provider and were not determined by assay-based typing. The research as a whole found: The quantity of clinical and demographic metadata differed by source and by participant and was supplied without curation.

Collaborating institutions collected whole blood in K2EDTA tubes following their own protocols. For TCRbeta analysis, collaborators shipped samples as frozen whole blood, isolated PBMCs, or DNA extracted from either of those sample types. The V and J segments used are TRBV9 and TRBJ1-1, with a weak D call of TRBD1 (5 bases match). The sequenced sample was peripheral blood. This TCR was sampled from a man at least 80 years old with acute or convalescent COVID-19. The CDR3 protein: CASSRSLGGDTEAFF. At the DNA level, the sequence is TGTGCCAGCAGCCGTAGTTTGGGAGGGGACACTGAAGCTTTCTTT.